This T cell receptor beta chain was identified in a study of Graves' ophthalmopathy and Graves' hyperthyroidism. For the study at large: Stable hyperthyroidism was defined by absence of ophthalmopathy within 18 months of follow-up.

Newly diagnosed hyperthyroidism donors, aged 18 to 65, duration under 2 months. This clonotype has a count of ten or more. The antigen is not known. An end of the junction differs from the germline gene, which may be a read error. Study findings and constraints: Clonotypes were expanded in thyroid at above 0.001 frequency, and most also appeared in blood. The model predicted progression of ophthalmopathy with a sensitivity of roughly 65%, and its specificity was approximately 77%.

Looked up from germline, CDR1 is ENHRY and CDR2 is SYGVKD. CDR3 length: 15 residues. RNA transcripts were the template, and TCR beta CDR3 regions were amplified from them. First-round RT-PCR employed HTBI primers, with a second-round multiplex PCR after it. TCRdb itself ran the multiplex PCR reads through MiXCR, one entry per CDR3 protein. The sample yields around 1.1 million distinct CDR3 sequences, less than 45% seen once. This rearrangement joins TRBV10-3 to TRBJ1-2; D is perhaps TRBD1 (5 bases). The sequencing input was peripheral blood or thyroid tissue (not recorded which). This receptor was identified in an adult man with Graves' hyperthyroidism. The CDR3 DNA follows: TGTGCCAGCAGTGACGACAGTCTTTTAAACTATGGCTACACCTTC. Translation: CASSDDSLLNYGYTF.